The subject of this entry is one TCR beta chain. These data are taken from a study of vaccination and CD4 T cells after COVID-19. J gave up 0 bases and V 4 bases, and 10 bases lay outside the gene matches. The CDR3 has 20 residues. The germline V gene has CDR1 SGHTA and CDR2 FQGTGA. Described time point: late sampling 161 to 241 days after vaccination in a few convalescent patients. Each CDR3 protein gets one entry after TCRdb re-called the PCR reads with MiXCR. This table has approximately 30,000 distinct CDR3 sequences, 51% appearing once. The chain employs TRBV7-3 and TRBJ2-1; 15 bases map to TRBD2. The sequence came from a human donor who had recovered from COVID-19. Sequenced material: CD4+ T cells from blood, taken about 7 months after SARS-CoV-2 vaccination. As DNA, the CDR3 is TGTGCCAGCAGCTCCTGTGGGACTAGCGGGAGGTCGAGCTCCTACAATGAGCAGTTCTTC. This sequence encodes CASSSCGTSGRSSSYNEQFF.